This section outlines one TCR beta chain sequence together with its context. The record originates from a study of OX40 agonist ivuxolimab in advanced cancers. Study in general: A male proportion of 82.7% was recorded, with mean age about 60 years and range about 23 to 80. It was permissible to have had prior anti-PD-1, anti-PD-L1 or anti-CTLA-4 therapy, and under 45% had some. In three patients, partial responses were observed, one with hepatocellular carcinoma and two with cutaneous melanoma.

The germline CDR1 and CDR2 sequences are SGDLS and YYNGEE. V lost 8 bases and J lost 0; bases outside the gene matches: 5. The CDR3 length is 14 residues. Only in-frame clones appear in the TCRdb table, and some are missing; sequencing was by immunoSEQ multiplex PCR. The data contain about 40,000 clones, about 89% of them singletons. This specimen was CD4+ or CD8+ T cells sorted from blood, taken in a trial of the OX40 agonist ivuxolimab. The TCR was taken from an adult with an advanced solid tumor such as melanoma, head and neck, liver or kidney cancer. The chain employs TRBV9 and TRBJ2-7; TRBD2 matches 10 bases. The CDR3 DNA follows: TGTGCCAGTACCGGGACTAGCGACTCCTACGAGCAGTACTTC. This translates into CASTGTSDSYEQYF.